The rows below give T cell receptor beta chains drawn from one sample of a study of cytomegalovirus exposure and HLA in healthy donors. Assay: immunoSEQ multiplex PCR; the TCRdb copy retains only in-frame clones and omits some. The sample contains over 200,000 clones, around 88% of which appear only once. Sequencing was carried out using PBMCs. The receptors stem from a woman aged 18-29 years in good health and CMV-seronegative. Both conserved end residues are part of each CDR3. The order of the fields is J gene, V gene, clone size, D gene, CDR3 DNA, CDR3 protein. D genes are given only for firm matches. Some rows have no size entry. The others give once, few or many, or a class for an expanded clone.

>TRBJ1-1|TRBV28|few|NA
TGTGCCAGCAGTTTATTAAGGACAGCCGTTGAAGCTTTCTTT
CASSLLRTAVEAFF
>TRBJ1-2|TRBV7-3|NA|TRBD1
TGTGCCAGCAGCCCGACAGGGGCCTTAAACTATGGCTACACCTTC
CASSPTGALNYGYTF
>TRBJ1-3|TRBV15|NA|TRBD1
TGTGCCACCAGCAGAGATCCGACAGGGGTGCCCCATTGGGGAAACACCATATATTTT
CATSRDPTGVPHWGNTIYF
>TRBJ1-2|TRBV11-1|NA|NA
TGTGCCAGCAGCTTAACCCGCGTCTATGGCTACACCTTC
CASSLTRVYGYTF
>TRBJ2-5|TRBV11-3|NA|NA
TGTGCCAGCAGCTTAGGGAGCTTCGGGGAGTACCAAGAGACCCAGTACTTC
CASSLGSFGEYQETQYF
>TRBJ1-3|TRBV29-1|NA|NA
TGCAGCGGGGGGGACGGTAGCTCTGGAAACACCATATATTTT
CSGGDGSSGNTIYF
>TRBJ2-7|TRBV29-1|NA|TRBD2
TGCAGCGTCTCGGGACTAGCGGGTGGCTACGAGCAGTACTTC
CSVSGLAGGYEQYF
>TRBJ2-7|TRBV27|once|TRBD1
TGTGCCAGCAGTGCACTCACCGGGACAGGTCTCACCTACGAGCAGTACTTC
CASSALTGTGLTYEQYF
>TRBJ2-4|TRBV10-3|NA|TRBD2
TGTGCCATCAATCGTCAAGCGGGGGACATTCAGTACTTC
CAINRQAGDIQYF
>TRBJ2-5|TRBV5-5|NA|NA
TGTGCCAGCAGCCCTGGCGGAGGTGCCCAGTACTTC
CASSPGGGAQYF
>TRBJ1-4|TRBV28|NA|NA
TGTGCCGTGGGGGGGGACCAAAATGAAAAACTGTTTTTT
CAVGGDQNEKLFF
>TRBJ2-7|TRBV7-2|NA|TRBD2
TGTGCCAGCAGCAAAAAGACTAGCGGGACTTCCTACGAGCAGTACTTC
CASSKKTSGTSYEQYF
>TRBJ2-1|TRBV28|NA|TRBD1
TGTGCCAGCAGTTGGGGACAGGTAATAGGGAATGAGCAGTTCTTC
CASSWGQVIGNEQFF
>TRBJ2-5|TRBV4-1|NA|TRBD2
TGCGCCAGCAGCCTCCGACTAGCGGGAGAAGTGGAGACCCAGTACTTC
CASSLRLAGEVETQYF
>TRBJ2-5|TRBV20-1|NA|NA
TGCGCCGGGACACTCCAAGAGACCCAGTACTTC
CAGTLQETQYF
>TRBJ2-3|TRBV6-4|few|TRBD2
TGTGCCAGCAGTGACCTAGCGGGAGGGGCAGATACGCAGTATTTT
CASSDLAGGADTQYF
>TRBJ2-7|TRBV6-5|NA|NA
TGTGCCAGCAGTTACGGGGCCGAGCAGTACTTC
CASSYGAEQYF
>TRBJ1-3|TRBV9|NA|NA
TGTGCCAGCAGCGTAGGACCGAGTGTAAGAACAGGTCCCTCTGGAAACACCATATATTTT
CASSVGPSVRTGPSGNTIYF
>TRBJ1-1|TRBV29-1|once|NA
TGCAGCGTTTTAGGGGCAGGGCTGAACACTGAAGCTTTCTTT
CSVLGAGLNTEAFF
>TRBJ1-5|TRBV28|once|NA
TGTGCCAGCAGTTTATTTGGGGAGAGCAATCAGCCCCAGCATTTT
CASSLFGESNQPQHF
>TRBJ2-3|TRBV11-2|NA|NA
TGTGCCAGCAGCTTCTTTACTAGCCCTTCGAGCACAGATACGCAGTATTTT
CASSFFTSPSSTDTQYF
>TRBJ2-6|TRBV7-2|NA|TRBD2
TGTGCCAGCAGCTTAAGGGGAGGGTCCGGGGCCAACGTCCTGACTTTC
CASSLRGGSGANVLTF
>TRBJ2-1|TRBV28|once|TRBD2
TGTGCCAGCACCCCAGATGCTGCGCGGGAGAATGAGCAGTTCTTC
CASTPDAARENEQFF
>TRBJ1-2|TRBV15|once|NA
TGTGCCACCAGCAGAGATGGGCCCTGGGGCTACACCTTC
CATSRDGPWGYTF
>TRBJ2-1|TRBV5-1|NA|TRBD2
TGCGCCAGCAGCTTGGCCAGTGGGACTAGCTTTAATGAGCAGTTCTTC
CASSLASGTSFNEQFF
>TRBJ1-4|TRBV6-5|NA|TRBD1
TGTGCCAGCAGTTACTTAGGGGGCTCCAATGAAAAACTGTTTTTT
CASSYLGGSNEKLFF
>TRBJ2-1|TRBV7-9|NA|NA
TGTGCCAGCGGCCGAAATCGGGGAGCTTCCTACAATGAGCAGTTCTTC
CASGRNRGASYNEQFF
>TRBJ1-3|TRBV28|NA|TRBD1
TGTGCCAGCAGTTCGGGACAGATAAACACCATATATTTT
CASSSGQINTIYF
>TRBJ2-7|TRBV5-4|once|NA
TGTGCCAGCAGCTTCGGGGGAACCTACGAGCAGTACTTC
CASSFGGTYEQYF
>TRBJ2-5|TRBV7-9|NA|NA
TGTGCCAGCAGCTTACTGACTAGTCCAGGGGAGACCCAGTACTTC
CASSLLTSPGETQYF
>TRBJ2-7|TRBV28|NA|NA
TGTGCCAGCAGTACTACAGGACTATACGAGCAGTACTTC
CASSTTGLYEQYF
>TRBJ1-2|TRBV18|NA|TRBD1
TGTGCCAGCTCACCCCCGGGACAGGGGGCGTATGGCTACACCTTC
CASSPPGQGAYGYTF
>TRBJ1-4|TRBV4-1|NA|NA
TGCGCCAGCAGCCAAGTGTACAGCCCGGGAGGGAATGAAAAACTGTTTTTT
CASSQVYSPGGNEKLFF
>TRBJ2-5|TRBV28|NA|NA
TGTGCCAGCAGTTTAAGGGCAGGGGCCGAGACCCAGTACTTC
CASSLRAGAETQYF
>TRBJ1-5|TRBV28|few|NA
TGTGCCAGCAGACAACAGAATCAGCCCCAGCATTTT
CASRQQNQPQHF
>TRBJ1-2|TRBV6-5|NA|TRBD1
TGTGCCAGCAGTTACGGGACAGGCGACTATGGCTACACCTTC
CASSYGTGDYGYTF
>TRBJ1-1|TRBV28|NA|NA
TGTGCCAGCAACGTCCGGACAATGAACACTGAAGCTTTCTTT
CASNVRTMNTEAFF
>TRBJ2-6|TRBV28|NA|TRBD1
TGTGCCAGCAGGGGGGGACAGGGGGGATTGAGCGGGGCCAACGTCCTGACTTTC
CASRGGQGGLSGANVLTF
>TRBJ2-7|TRBV28|NA|NA
TGTGCCAGCAGTTCTCCCGGGGGAGAGCAGTACTTC
CASSSPGGEQYF
>TRBJ1-4|TRBV5-1|NA|NA
TGCGCCAGCAGCACGGACGGGGGTAATGAAAAACTGTTTTTT
CASSTDGGNEKLFF
>TRBJ2-3|TRBV7-2|NA|TRBD2
TGTGCCAGCAGCTTAATCGGGGGGAGCACAGATACGCAGTATTTT
CASSLIGGSTDTQYF
>TRBJ2-7|TRBV7-9|once|NA
TGTGCCAGCAGCTCCTCGGATACCTTGACAGATTCCTACGAGCAGTACTTC
CASSSSDTLTDSYEQYF
>TRBJ2-1|TRBV7-2|NA|NA
TGTGCCAGCAGCTTAGGAACAGAGTACAATGAGCAGTTCTTC
CASSLGTEYNEQFF
>TRBJ1-2|TRBV7-8|NA|NA
TGTGCCAGCAGCTTAGATCCGGGGGACGTCTATGGCTACACCTTC
CASSLDPGDVYGYTF
>TRBJ1-2|TRBV14|NA|TRBD1
TGTGCCAGCAGCCGCGACAGGGTCGAGTATGGCTACACCTTC
CASSRDRVEYGYTF
>TRBJ2-1|TRBV4-3|NA|TRBD1
TGCGCCAGCAGCCGCGTCCGGGACAGGGGAGACAATGAGCAGTTCTTC
CASSRVRDRGDNEQFF